Following are 24 T cell receptor beta chains from one sample sequenced in a study of graft-versus-host responses after intestinal transplantation. This table comes from immunoSEQ multiplex PCR, and its TCRdb copy is limited to in-frame clones, with some not included. Of some 86,000 clones listed, around 89% are singletons. Their cognate antigens are unknown. Material: unstimulated CD4+ T cells sorted from spleen or lymph node cells, obtained before transplant. Source of these receptors: a human donor who was the organ donor for an intestinal transplant.

This clone came up once. This chain joins TRBV4-1 and TRBJ2-5; 9 positions agree with TRBD2. The CDR3 runs to 17 residues. Germline V gives CDR1 MGHRA, CDR2 YSYEKL. J was trimmed by 1 base and V by 1 base; bases with no gene match: 7. CDR3: CASSQGSAGGPQETQYF. The CDR3 bases are TGCGCCAGCAGCCAAGGGTCAGCGGGGGGACCCCAAGAGACCCAGTACTTC.

The CDR3 here is CSVAGGPWSTDTQYF. CDR3 sequence (DNA): TGCAGCGTTGCGGGGGGGCCTTGGAGTACAGATACGCAGTATTTT. V and J are TRBV29-1 and TRBJ2-3; TRBD2 matches 8 bases. The trim removed 4 bases at V and 3 bases at J, leaving 9 bases unmatched. CDR3 size: 15 residues. Per germline, CDR1 SQVTM and CDR2 ANQGSEA.

This chain uses TRBV27 with TRBJ2-7; D call uncertain. Germline-derived CDR1 and CDR2 are MNHEY and SMNVEV (reference sequence). V lost 3 bases and J 4 bases, leaving 4 bases between the germline ends. The CDR3 covers 11 residues. The CDR3 DNA sequence: TGTGCCAGCAGTTTCGGTTACGAGCAGTACTTC. Translated: CASSFGYEQYF.

This chain joins TRBV9 and TRBJ1-1; 9 bases are a match to TRBD1. Germline loops: CDR1 SGDLS, CDR2 YYNGEE. CDR3 length: 14 amino acids. V lost 0 bases, J lost 3 bases, and 0 bases stayed unmatched. The CDR3 DNA reads as TGTGCCAGCAGCGTAGGGACAGGGGACACTGAAGCTTTCTTT. Amino acids: CASSVGTGDTEAFF.

This rearrangement joins TRBV7-2 to TRBJ1-2; D gene uncertain. The CDR3 covers 15 residues. V gave up 1 base and J gave up 6 bases, with 15 bases separating them. Per germline, CDR1 SGHTA and CDR2 FQGNSA. The CDR3 sequence: CASSLGLGQADGYTF. CDR3 coding DNA: TGTGCCAGCAGCTTAGGTCTCGGCCAGGCCGATGGCTACACCTTC.

This chain links TRBV29-1 with TRBJ2-2, with a possible D match to TRBD2 (5 bases). CDR1 is SQVTM and CDR2 is ANQGSEA in the germline V gene. CDR3 length equals 14 residues. V dropped 3 bases and J dropped 7 bases, with 15 bases sitting between them. CDR3 nucleotide sequence: TGCAGCGTTGACGAGGGAGTGAACGGCGGGGAGCTGTTTTTT. It codes for CSVDEGVNGGELFF.

J is TRBJ2-6 and V is TRBV5-5, with D hard to call. The CDR3 totals 15 residues. Germline CDR1 is SGHKS and CDR2 is YYEKEE (reference sequence). Trimming left V 4 bases short and J 0 bases short, with 8 bases between. The CDR3 here is CASSPLLSGANVLTF. CDR3 sequence (DNA): TGTGCCAGCAGCCCCCTCCTCTCTGGGGCCAACGTCCTGACTTTC.

This clone has a single count. The rearrangement joins TRBV19 to TRBJ2-7; 13 nucleotides match TRBD2. The length of the CDR3 is 19 residues. Germline V gene lookup returns CDR1 LNHDA and CDR2 SQIVND (reference sequence). V gave up 5 bases and J gave up 1 base; unmatched junction bases: 14. CDR3 sequence reads: CASSPDPPGLAGLSYEQYF. The CDR3 DNA is TGTGCCAGTAGTCCAGACCCACCGGGACTAGCGGGATTGTCCTACGAGCAGTACTTC.

V usage is TRBV7-9 and J usage is TRBJ2-1, with D possibly being TRBD1 (6 bases). Per germline, CDR1 SEHNR and CDR2 FQNEAQ (reference sequence). V was cut by 2 bases and J by 3 bases, with 20 bases left in between. The CDR3 contains 18 residues. The CDR3 loop is CASSLWQGPKPYYNEQFF. The DNA of the CDR3 is TGTGCCAGCAGCTTATGGCAGGGGCCCAAACCATACTACAATGAGCAGTTCTTC.

The gene calls are TRBV21-1 and TRBJ1-6; TRBD1 reflects the table's D call only, with no check against the DNA. TRBV21-1 is deemed a pseudogene. The length of the CDR3 is 15 residues. The CDR3 DNA is TGTGCCAGCAGCAAGGGACAGGGGCCTAATTCACCCCTCCACTTT. This sequence encodes CASSKGQGPNSPLHF.

This clone was seen a handful of times. The genes are TRBV4-3 and TRBJ1-5; D not resolved. Trimming removed 4 bases at V and 2 bases at J, with 15 bases between. The V gene's germline CDR1 is LGHNA and CDR2 YSLEER. This CDR3 comprises 16 residues. The CDR3: CASSRQMGGRNQPQHF. The CDR3, as DNA: TGCGCCAGCAGCCGGCAAATGGGAGGACGCAATCAGCCCCAGCATTTT.

V and J are TRBV29-1 and TRBJ1-2; TRBD1 agrees at 7 bases. The CDR3 consists of 13 residues. Germline CDR1 SQVTM, CDR2 ANQGSEA. The J segment lost 4 bases and the V segment lost 4 bases, leaving 6 bases of the junction unmatched. Written as DNA, the CDR3 is TGCAGCGTTGCCCCAGGGACAGTCTATGGCTACACCTTC. This encodes CSVAPGTVYGYTF.

This chain connects TRBV5-1 to TRBJ2-1, with D maybe TRBD1 (5 bases). The V gene's germline CDR1 is SGHRS and CDR2 YFSETQ. The CDR3 runs to 15 residues. V lost 2 bases to trimming and J lost 0 bases, with 9 bases between them. CDR3 sequence reads: CASSLRQSSYNEQFF. The CDR3 DNA sequence: TGCGCCAGCAGCTTACGACAGAGCTCCTACAATGAGCAGTTCTTC.

Here the CDR3 reads CASSPGTSGRNEQFF. CDR3 DNA sequence: TGCGCCAGCAGCCCTGGGACTAGCGGGAGAAATGAGCAGTTCTTC. The chain is built from TRBV5-1 and TRBJ2-1, with TRBD2 matching over 14 bases. This CDR3 contains 15 residues. Germline CDR1 and CDR2: SGHRS and YFSETQ. Unmatched junction bases numbered 4, after V lost 4 bases and J lost 7 bases.

The chain employs TRBV5-1 and TRBJ2-3; 7 bases align to TRBD2. Germline V CDR1 and CDR2: SGHRS, YFSETQ. This CDR3 spans 17 amino acids. V gave up 0 bases and J gave up 3 bases; unmatched junction bases: 10. The CDR3 bases are TGCGCCAGCAGCTTGGGGTGGACTAGTCCCCCAACAGATACGCAGTATTTT. This translates into CASSLGWTSPPTDTQYF.

This sequence joins TRBV2 and TRBJ1-2; TRBD1 agrees at 8 bases. Trimming cost V 4 bases and J 6 bases; bases outside gene matches: 4. Germline values: CDR1 SNHLY, CDR2 FYNNEI. The CDR3 sequence is 13 residues long. Here the CDR3 reads CASSARQGNGYTF. CDR3 sequence (DNA): TGTGCCAGCAGTGCGCGACAGGGGAATGGCTACACCTTC. Based on the CDR3 plus reference TRBV2 and TRBJ1-2, the full variable domain is EPEVTQTPSHQVTQMGQEVILRCVPISNHLYFYWYRQILGQKVEFLVSFYNNEISEKSEIFDDQFSVERPDGSNFTLKIRSTKLEDSAMYFCASSARQGNGYTFGSGTRLTVV.

The V gene is TRBV6-5, the J gene TRBJ1-5, with 8 bases aligning to TRBD1. J was trimmed by 0 bases and V by 6 bases; bases with no gene match: 4. There are 15 residues in the CDR3. Germline V gene lookup returns CDR1 MNHEY and CDR2 SVGAGI. CDR3 nucleotides: TGTGCCAGCAGCTCCGGGACAGGTAGCAATCAGCCCCAGCATTTT. This sequence encodes CASSSGTGSNQPQHF.

The CDR3 bases are TGTGCCAGCAGCCCTGGACAGGGAATCGAAAAACTGTTTTTT. The encoded protein is CASSPGQGIEKLFF. This rearrangement joins TRBV7-9 to TRBJ1-4; 8 nucleotides align to TRBD1. The germline CDR1 and CDR2 sequences are SEHNR and FQNEAQ (reference sequence). Trimming removed 5 bases from V and 8 bases from J; junction bases left unmatched: 7. The CDR3 has 14 residues.

This clone came up once. The chain has TRBV10-2 and TRBJ2-2, with a tentative D call TRBD1 (5 bases). Trimming removed 6 bases at V and 4 bases at J, with 6 bases between. The length of the CDR3 is 12 residues. Germline CDR1 WSHSY, CDR2 SAAADI. CDR3 protein: CASRGPTGELFF. CDR3 nucleotide sequence: TGCGCCAGCAGGGGGCCCACCGGGGAGCTGTTTTTT.

V is TRBV5-1 and J is TRBJ2-3; 9 bases are shared with TRBD2. From germline, CDR1 is SGHRS and CDR2 YFSETQ. The V and J ends lost 6 bases and 2 bases, in that order; junction bases with no gene match: 4. The CDR3 extends over 14 amino acids. CDR3 amino acids: CASKTSGVTDTQYF. CDR3 DNA: TGCGCCAGCAAGACTAGCGGTGTCACAGATACGCAGTATTTT.

The chain carries TRBV4-2 and TRBJ2-3, with D possibly being TRBD2 (5 bases). V was trimmed by 1 base and J by 1 base, leaving 18 bases between them. Germline V CDR1 and CDR2: LGHNA, YNFKEQ. The CDR3 contains 18 residues. As DNA, the CDR3 is TGTGCCAGCAGCCAAGGGCTTACAGCGGAGTTTCGCACAGATACGCAGTATTTT. It translates to CASSQGLTAEFRTDTQYF.

The rearrangement joins TRBV12-2 to TRBJ1-1; the DNA was not compared with TRBD1, the D call given in the table. TRBV12-2 is flagged as a pseudogene. The CDR3 loop spans 20 amino acids. The CDR3, as DNA: TGTGCAAGTCGCTTGGGTCCGGATGGTCGTGCCCGACAGGGGCGGGTTGAAGCTTTCTTT. This encodes CASRLGPDGRARQGRVEAFF.

The rearrangement uses TRBV5-6 and TRBJ1-1, with TRBD1 matching 7 bases. Germline V gene lookup returns CDR1 SGHDT and CDR2 YYEEEE. The junction had 3 bases not matched to a gene; V was cut back by 1 base and J by 0 bases. The CDR3 loop spans 15 amino acids. The CDR3 DNA follows: TGTGCCAGCAGCTTGACCGGGACAGTGAACACTGAAGCTTTCTTT. Translating gives CASSLTGTVNTEAFF.

The chain uses TRBV7-9 and TRBJ2-2, with D possibly being TRBD2 (5 bases). The germline V and J ends were trimmed by 5 bases and 4 bases, with 17 bases remaining between them. Germline values: CDR1 SEHNR, CDR2 FQNEAQ (reference sequence). The CDR3 consists of 16 residues. The CDR3 protein is CASSPPRDLGTGELFF. In DNA, the CDR3 is TGTGCCAGCAGCCCTCCCCGGGATTTGGGCACCGGGGAGCTGTTTTTT.